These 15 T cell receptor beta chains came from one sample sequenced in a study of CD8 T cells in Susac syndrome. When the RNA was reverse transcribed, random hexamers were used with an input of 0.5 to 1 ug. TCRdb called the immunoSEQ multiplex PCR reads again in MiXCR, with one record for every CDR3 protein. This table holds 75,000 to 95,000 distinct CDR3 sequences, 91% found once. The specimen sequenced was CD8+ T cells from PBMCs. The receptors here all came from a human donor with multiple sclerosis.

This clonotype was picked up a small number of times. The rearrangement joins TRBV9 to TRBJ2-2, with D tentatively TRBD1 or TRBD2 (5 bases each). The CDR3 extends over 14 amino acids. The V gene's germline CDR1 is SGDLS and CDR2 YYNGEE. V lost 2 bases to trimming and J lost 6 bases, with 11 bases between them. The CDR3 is CASSVAVGAGELFF. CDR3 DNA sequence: TGTGCCAGCAGCGTGGCGGTGGGGGCCGGGGAGCTGTTTTTT.

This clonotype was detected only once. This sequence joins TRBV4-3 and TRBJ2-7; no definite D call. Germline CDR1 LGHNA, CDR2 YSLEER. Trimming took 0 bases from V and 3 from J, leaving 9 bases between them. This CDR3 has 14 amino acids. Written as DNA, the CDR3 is TGCGCCAGCAGCCAAGAAATCAACCTCTACGAGCAGTACTTC. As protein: CASSQEINLYEQYF.

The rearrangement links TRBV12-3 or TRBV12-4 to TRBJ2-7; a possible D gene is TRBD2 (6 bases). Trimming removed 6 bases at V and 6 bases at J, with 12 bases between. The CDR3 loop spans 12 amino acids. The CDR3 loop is CASRSAGGEQYF. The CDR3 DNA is TGTGCCAGCAGGTCCGCCGGGGGCGAGCAGTACTTC.

Here the CDR3 DNA reads TGTGCCAGCAGCCCTCCGAGCACTGAAGCTTTCTTT. Translation: CASSPPSTEAFF. The rearrangement joins TRBV11-1 to TRBJ1-1; D ambiguous. Germline CDR1 and CDR2: SGHAT and FQDESV (reference sequence). The CDR3 totals 12 residues. Trimming cost V 5 bases and J 4 bases, with 8 bases left between them.

CDR3 residues: CASSGLAGGTDTQYF. The DNA of the CDR3 is TGTGCCAGCAGTGGACTAGCGGGAGGCACAGATACGCAGTATTTT. This chain uses TRBV6-4 with TRBJ2-3; 12 nucleotides agree with TRBD2. The CDR3 runs 15 residues. Looked up from germline, CDR1 is MRHNA and CDR2 is SNTAGT. With 4 bases clipped from V and 1 base from J, the junction kept 0 bases outside the gene matches.

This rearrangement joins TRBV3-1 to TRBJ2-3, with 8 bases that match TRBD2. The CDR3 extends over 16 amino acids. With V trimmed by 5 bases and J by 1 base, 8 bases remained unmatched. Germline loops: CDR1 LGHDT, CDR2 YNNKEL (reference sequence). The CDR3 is CASSSLPTSGTDTQYF. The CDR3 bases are TGTGCCAGCAGCTCCCTCCCGACTAGCGGCACAGATACGCAGTATTTT.

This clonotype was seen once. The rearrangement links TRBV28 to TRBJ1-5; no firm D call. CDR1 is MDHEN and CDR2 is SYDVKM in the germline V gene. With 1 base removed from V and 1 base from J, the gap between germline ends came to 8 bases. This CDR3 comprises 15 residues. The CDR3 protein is CASSLLFNSNQPQHF. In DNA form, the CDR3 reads TGTGCCAGCAGTTTATTATTCAACAGCAATCAGCCCCAGCATTTT.

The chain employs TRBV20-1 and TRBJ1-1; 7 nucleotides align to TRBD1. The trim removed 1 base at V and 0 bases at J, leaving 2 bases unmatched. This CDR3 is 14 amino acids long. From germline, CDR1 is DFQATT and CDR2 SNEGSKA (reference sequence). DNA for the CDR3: TGCAGTGCTAGAGTGACAGGGATGAACACTGAAGCTTTCTTT. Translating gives CSARVTGMNTEAFF.

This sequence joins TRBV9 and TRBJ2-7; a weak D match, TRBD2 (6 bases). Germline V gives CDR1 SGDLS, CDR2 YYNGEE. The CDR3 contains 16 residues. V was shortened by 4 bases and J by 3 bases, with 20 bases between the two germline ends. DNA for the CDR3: TGTGCCAGCAGCCCAGATGACGGCGGGGCGGTCTACGAGCAGTACTTC. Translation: CASSPDDGGAVYEQYF. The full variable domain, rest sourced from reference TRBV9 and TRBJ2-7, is DSGVTQTPKHLITATGQRVTLRCSPRSGDLSVYWYQQSLDQGLQFLIQYYNGEERAKGNILERFSAQQFPDLHSELNLSSLELGDSALYFCASSPDDGGAVYEQYFGPGTRLTVT.

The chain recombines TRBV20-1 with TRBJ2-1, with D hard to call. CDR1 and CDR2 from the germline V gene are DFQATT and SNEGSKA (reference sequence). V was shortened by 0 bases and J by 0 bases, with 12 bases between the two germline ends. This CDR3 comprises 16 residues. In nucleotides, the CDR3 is TGCAGTGCTAGAGACTCGGAGAGAAGCTCCTACAATGAGCAGTTCTTC. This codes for CSARDSERSSYNEQFF.

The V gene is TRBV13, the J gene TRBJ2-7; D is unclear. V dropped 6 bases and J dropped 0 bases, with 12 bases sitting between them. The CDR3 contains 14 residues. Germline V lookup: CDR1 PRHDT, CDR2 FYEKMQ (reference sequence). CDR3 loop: CASSWTRISYEQYF. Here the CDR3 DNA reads TGTGCCAGCAGTTGGACCCGGATCTCCTACGAGCAGTACTTC.

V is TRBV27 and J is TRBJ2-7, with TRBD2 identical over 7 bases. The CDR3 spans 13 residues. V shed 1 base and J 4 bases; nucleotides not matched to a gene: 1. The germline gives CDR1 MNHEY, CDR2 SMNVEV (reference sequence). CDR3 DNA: TGTGCCAGCAGTTTATGGGAGGGGTACGAGCAGTACTTC. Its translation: CASSLWEGYEQYF.

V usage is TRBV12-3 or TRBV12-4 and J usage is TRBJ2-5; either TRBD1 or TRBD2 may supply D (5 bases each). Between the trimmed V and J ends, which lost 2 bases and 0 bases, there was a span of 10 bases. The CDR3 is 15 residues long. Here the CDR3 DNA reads TGTGCCAGCAGTTTATGGGGGACGTACCAAGAGACCCAGTACTTC. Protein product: CASSLWGTYQETQYF.

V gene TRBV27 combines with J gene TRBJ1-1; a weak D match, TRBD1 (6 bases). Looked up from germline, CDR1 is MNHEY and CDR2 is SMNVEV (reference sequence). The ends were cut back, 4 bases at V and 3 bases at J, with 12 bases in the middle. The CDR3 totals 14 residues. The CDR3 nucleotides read TGTGCCAGCAGTTACGGGGGCGCAGACACTGAAGCTTTCTTT. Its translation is CASSYGGADTEAFF.

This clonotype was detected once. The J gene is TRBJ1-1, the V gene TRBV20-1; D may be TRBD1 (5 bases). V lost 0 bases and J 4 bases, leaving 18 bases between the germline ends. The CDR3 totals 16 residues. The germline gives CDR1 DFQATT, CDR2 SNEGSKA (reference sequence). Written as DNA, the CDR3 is TGCAGTGCTAGAGATCAGGGCAGGCCCGAGGTCACTGAAGCTTTCTTT. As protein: CSARDQGRPEVTEAFF.